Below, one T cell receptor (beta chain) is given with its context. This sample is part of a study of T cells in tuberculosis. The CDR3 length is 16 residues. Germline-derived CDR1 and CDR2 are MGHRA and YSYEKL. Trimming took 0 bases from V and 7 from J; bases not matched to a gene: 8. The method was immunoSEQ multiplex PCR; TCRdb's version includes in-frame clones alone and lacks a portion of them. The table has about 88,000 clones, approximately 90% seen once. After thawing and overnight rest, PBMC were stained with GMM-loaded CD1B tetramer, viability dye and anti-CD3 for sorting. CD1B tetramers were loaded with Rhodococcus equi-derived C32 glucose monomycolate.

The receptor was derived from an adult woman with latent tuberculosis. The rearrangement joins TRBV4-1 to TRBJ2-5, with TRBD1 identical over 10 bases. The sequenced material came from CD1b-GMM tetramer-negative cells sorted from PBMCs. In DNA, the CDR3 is TGCGCCAGCAGCCAAGAGACAGGGGGCTTTGGTGGGACCCAGTACTTC. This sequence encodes CASSQETGGFGGTQYF.